Shown below are 12 T cell receptor beta chains from a single sample sequenced in a study of T-cell memory formation after mild COVID-19. TCRdb independently ran MiXCR on the 5' RACE reads; one entry per CDR3 protein. The repertoire holds some 250,000 distinct CDR3 sequences, over 8.5% seen once, with 20% to 25% in the top ten. Source material: PBMCs or a T cell subset sorted from them (not recorded which). These receptors were collected from a man in his late teens or twenties who had mild COVID-19 (a few samples of this study predate the infection). Cell type and time point are not known.

The sample holds many counts of this clonotype. This CDR3 is CASSLTLDREDGYTF. CDR3 DNA: TGTGCCAGCAGTTTAACCTTGGACCGGGAAGATGGCTACACCTTC. The chain links TRBV7-9 to TRBJ1-2; no clear D gene. CDR3 size: 15 residues. Deletions cut 6 bases from V and 6 bases from J, with 20 bases between. From germline, CDR1 is SEHNR and CDR2 FQNEAQ (reference sequence). Full variable domain (remainder filled in from reference TRBV7-9 and TRBJ1-2): DTGVSQNPRHKITKRGQNVTFRCDPISEHNRLYWYRQTLGQGPEFLTYFQNEAQLEKSRLLSDRFSAERPKGSFSTLEIQRTEQGDSAMYLCASSLTLDREDGYTFGSGTRLTVV.

The rearrangement links TRBV20-1 to TRBJ2-3; 10 bases agree with TRBD2. This CDR3 contains 15 residues. With 1 base clipped from V and 5 bases from J, the junction kept 6 bases outside the gene matches. Germline CDR1 and CDR2: DFQATT and SNEGSKA (reference sequence). CDR3 region: CSARAAAGGGDTQYF. CDR3 DNA: TGCAGTGCTAGAGCGGCAGCGGGGGGGGGAGATACGCAGTATTTT.

This clonotype has more than one count but fewer than ten. The chain is built from TRBV5-1 and TRBJ1-2; maybe TRBD1 (5 bases). Germline CDR1 and CDR2: SGHRS and YFSETQ. CDR3 length equals 15 residues. V shed 0 bases and J shed 4 bases, with 13 bases lying between them. The CDR3: CASSLDPGGSYGYTF. The CDR3 DNA reads as TGCGCCAGCAGCTTGGATCCCGGGGGGAGCTATGGCTACACCTTC.

This clonotype occurred many times. This chain uses TRBV7-2 with TRBJ2-7; D unclear. V dropped 5 bases and J dropped 3 bases, with 5 bases sitting between them. Germline CDR1 is SGHTA and CDR2 is FQGNSA. The CDR3 runs to 11 residues. CDR3 region: CASSLRYEQYF. The CDR3 DNA reads as TGTGCCAGCAGCCTCCGCTACGAGCAGTACTTC. Together with reference TRBV7-2 and TRBJ2-7, the CDR3 gives the full variable domain: GAGVSQSPSNKVTEKGKDVELRCDPISGHTALYWYRQSLGQGLEFLIYFQGNSAPDKSGLPSDRFSAERTGGSVSTLTIQRTQQEDSAVYLCASSLRYEQYFGPGTRLTVT.

The sample holds many counts of this clonotype. The chain recombines TRBV7-9 with TRBJ2-5; D gene unclear. This CDR3 comprises 15 residues. Trimming took off 1 base at V and 3 bases at J, with 12 bases between the two ends. The germline CDR1 and CDR2 sequences are SEHNR and FQNEAQ (reference sequence). CDR3 sequence (DNA): TGTGCCAGCAGCTTAGGGCCCCAATGGGAAGAGACCCAGTACTTC. Translating gives CASSLGPQWEETQYF.

This clonotype appeared a few times. This chain connects TRBV6-5 to TRBJ1-2; 8 nucleotides align to TRBD1. Germline V CDR1 and CDR2: MNHEY, SVGAGI. Unmatched junction bases numbered 15, after V lost 6 bases and J lost 6 bases. This CDR3 has 16 amino acids. The CDR3 sequence: CASSPRRSGGLDGYTF. CDR3 nucleotides: TGTGCCAGCAGCCCCCGGCGCTCAGGGGGCCTGGATGGCTACACCTTC.

The table lists this clonotype with many counts. The chain has TRBV7-9 and TRBJ2-2, with D unclear. The CDR3 has 12 residues. V dropped 1 base and J dropped 6 bases, with 3 bases sitting between them. Germline loops: CDR1 SEHNR, CDR2 FQNEAQ (reference sequence). DNA of the CDR3: TGTGCCAGCAGCTTAGGGGCCGGGGAGCTGTTTTTT. As protein: CASSLGAGELFF.

This clonotype has ten or more counts. The chain couples TRBV9 to TRBJ2-3; 10 bases align to TRBD1. The germline CDR1 and CDR2 sequences are SGDLS and YYNGEE. The CDR3 is made up of 14 amino acids. V lost 4 bases, J lost 5 bases, and 4 bases stayed unmatched. DNA of the CDR3: TGTGCCAGCAGCCGGGACAGGGGCATAGATACGCAGTATTTT. Amino acid sequence: CASSRDRGIDTQYF.

The chain carries TRBV30 and TRBJ1-1; D perhaps matches TRBD1 (6 bases). Germline V gene lookup returns CDR1 GTSNPN and CDR2 SVGIG (reference sequence). Trimming took off 2 bases at V and 4 bases at J, with 17 bases between the two ends. This CDR3 has 15 amino acids. The CDR3 here is CAWSLRRGVSTEAFF. The CDR3, as DNA: TGTGCCTGGAGTCTCAGGAGGGGGGTGTCCACTGAAGCTTTCTTT.

J is TRBJ1-6 and V is TRBV6-5, with 10 bases fitting TRBD1. Germline lookup yields CDR1 MNHEY and CDR2 SVGAGI. V lost 2 bases to trimming and J lost 10 bases; unmatched junction nucleotides: 2. This CDR3 is built from 14 residues. The CDR3: CASSYGDRGSPLHF. CDR3 coding DNA: TGTGCCAGCAGTTACGGGGACAGGGGCTCACCCCTCCACTTT.

This clonotype was picked up a small number of times. The CDR3 DNA follows: TGCAGTGCCCCGGACAGGGAGTTGACAGATACGCAGTATTTT. Amino acids: CSAPDRELTDTQYF. The rearrangement joins TRBV20-1 to TRBJ2-3; 8 nucleotides line up with TRBD1. The CDR3 is 14 amino acids. The germline gives CDR1 DFQATT, CDR2 SNEGSKA (reference sequence). J gave up 3 bases and V 6 bases, and 8 bases lay outside the gene matches.

The chain recombines TRBV11-3 with TRBJ1-6, with no clear D. Trimming took off 0 bases at V and 8 bases at J, with 11 bases between the two ends. The CDR3 totals 15 residues. The germline CDR1 and CDR2 sequences are SGHNT and YENEEA. The CDR3 bases are TGTGCCAGCAGCTTAGAGGCAACAACCCATTCACCCCTCCACTTT. It specifies CASSLEATTHSPLHF.